These 21 T cell receptor beta chains share one sample of origin, sequenced in a study of beta chain features in type 1 diabetes. Reverse transcription of all isolated RNA meant that expressed TCRB transcripts were sequenced. Here immunoSEQ multiplex PCR was the method, and the copy in TCRdb shows in-frame clones only, minus some. Among about 320,000 clones, 11% to 15% were seen once, and the ten largest hold 6.7%. The sequenced material came from central memory CD4+ T cells from blood. The receptors here all came from a man in his thirties or forties in good health.

There are a few counts of this clone. The chain has TRBV11-1 and TRBJ1-2, with TRBD1 matching over 10 bases. The germline V gene has CDR1 SGHAT and CDR2 FQDESV (reference sequence). This CDR3 is built from 15 residues. The V and J ends lost 4 bases and 5 bases, in that order; junction bases with no gene match: 7. The CDR3 DNA follows: TGTGCCAGCAGCTCGGGACAGGGGATTTCTTATGGCTACACCTTC. It yields the protein CASSSGQGISYGYTF. The whole variable domain, remainder taken from reference TRBV11-1 and TRBJ1-2, is EAEVAQSPRYKITEKSQAVAFWCDPISGHATLYWYRQILGQGPELLVQFQDESVVDDSQLPKDRFSAERLKGVDSTLKIQPAELGDSAMYLCASSSGQGISYGYTFGSGTRLTVV.

This clone was counted a few times. The chain uses TRBV27 and TRBJ2-6; unclear D gene. In germline, CDR1 is MNHEY, CDR2 SMNVEV (reference sequence). Deletions cut 4 bases from V and 4 bases from J, with 11 bases between. This CDR3 is built from 15 residues. This CDR3 is CASSYSVVGANVLTF. The CDR3 nucleotides are TGTGCCAGCAGTTACAGTGTAGTGGGGGCCAACGTCCTGACTTTC.

About this clone: At one boundary the junction diverges from the germline segment, which might be a read error. The J gene is TRBJ1-2, the V gene TRBV5-6; 7 nucleotides match TRBD1. The length of the CDR3 is 13 residues. CDR1 and CDR2 from the germline V gene are SGHDT and YYEEEE. CDR3 nucleotide sequence: TGTGCCAGCAGCTTGATTTTGGGGACAGACCCAGACTTC. It yields the protein CASSLILGTDPDF.

J is TRBJ2-5 and V is TRBV9; weak D call: TRBD1 (6 bases). Germline loops: CDR1 SGDLS, CDR2 YYNGEE. There are 16 residues in the CDR3. Trimming removed 4 bases at V and 0 bases at J, with 16 bases between. The CDR3 region has the DNA TGTGCCAGCAGCCTCACCCAGGGGCGCAACCAAGAGACCCAGTACTTC. Its translation: CASSLTQGRNQETQYF.

This clone was detected ten times or more. This chain joins TRBV10-3 and TRBJ2-5; the D is unclear. The CDR3 has 13 amino acids. Germline V gives CDR1 ENHRY, CDR2 SYGVKD. The germline V and J ends were trimmed by 5 bases and 5 bases, with 12 bases remaining between them. CDR3 sequence (DNA): TGTGCCATCAGTACAGAGTCTCGGGAGACCCAGTACTTC. Translating gives CAISTESRETQYF.

This clone has at least ten counts. V is TRBV4-3 and J is TRBJ2-1; TRBD2 agrees at 7 bases. CDR3 length equals 18 residues. Trimming removed 0 bases from V and 3 bases from J; junction bases left unmatched: 11. Germline V gene data show CDR1 as LGHNA and CDR2 as YSLEER. The CDR3: CASSQDRVAGVLYNEQFF. The CDR3 nucleotides are TGCGCCAGCAGCCAAGATCGCGTTGCGGGGGTACTCTACAATGAGCAGTTCTTC.

This clone came up a few times. V usage is TRBV6-5 and J usage is TRBJ2-1; a weak D match, TRBD2 (6 bases). CDR3 length: 16 amino acids. Germline CDR1 is MNHEY and CDR2 is SVGAGI. The V end was cut by 4 bases, the J end by 2 bases, with 15 bases between. The CDR3 sequence: CASSSRDGRTYNEQFF. DNA of the CDR3: TGTGCCAGCAGTTCCCGGGACGGGAGAACCTACAATGAGCAGTTCTTC.

This clone was found many times. The chain combines TRBV10-3 with TRBJ2-1, with 7 bases that match TRBD2. V dropped 11 bases and J dropped 0; count of bases not matched to a gene: 13. Germline CDR1 is ENHRY and CDR2 is SYGVKD. The CDR3 runs to 16 residues. CDR3 DNA sequence: TGTGCCTCCTGGCAGGGAGGGATAAGCTCCTACAATGAGCAGTTCTTC. Translation gives CASWQGGISSYNEQFF.

This clone turned up a few times. V and J are TRBV4-2 and TRBJ2-5, with 9 bases matching TRBD2. With V trimmed by 1 base and J by 1 base, 4 bases remained unmatched. The CDR3 extends over 16 amino acids. The germline V gene has CDR1 LGHNA and CDR2 YNFKEQ. The CDR3 nucleotides read TGTGCCAGCAGCCAAGGGAGCGGGAGGTTCCAAGAGACCCAGTACTTC. This encodes CASSQGSGRFQETQYF.

The rearrangement uses TRBV5-8 and TRBJ2-3; TRBD1 matches 11 bases. Germline CDR1 is SGHTS and CDR2 is YDEGEE. V was clipped by 0 bases and J by 5 bases; unmatched bases: 5. The length of the CDR3 is 16 residues. CDR3 sequence: CASSLAGGQGEDTQYF. CDR3 DNA: TGTGCCAGCAGCTTGGCGGGGGGACAGGGGGAAGATACGCAGTATTTT. Full variable domain (missing parts from reference TRBV5-8 and TRBJ2-3): EAGVTQSPTHLIKTRGQQATLRCSPISGHTSVYWYQQALGLGLQFLLWYDEGEERNRGNFPPRFSGRQFPNYSSELNVNALELEDSALYLCASSLAGGQGEDTQYFGPGTRLTVL.

This clone showed up just a few times. The gene calls are TRBV6-1 and TRBJ2-3, with 10 nucleotides matching TRBD1. This CDR3 has 18 residues. Germline CDR1 is MNHNS and CDR2 is SASEGT. V was clipped by 1 base and J by 1 base; unmatched bases: 8. Written as DNA, the CDR3 is TGTGCCAGCAGTGAAGGGGTGACAGGGGGCGCGGGCACAGATACGCAGTATTTT. Protein sequence: CASSEGVTGGAGTDTQYF.

This clone was detected a few times. Compared with germline, one end of the junction differs, possibly owing to a read error. The chain employs TRBV7-2 and TRBJ2-3, with D perhaps matching TRBD1 or TRBD2 (5 bases each). Germline assignment: CDR1 SGHTA and CDR2 FQGNSA. CDR3 size: 15 residues. CDR3 sequence reads: CASSSGTAKSDTQYF. For the CDR3, the DNA is TGCGCCAGCAGCTCGGGGACCGCGAAGTCAGATACGCAGTATTTT.

The sample holds a few counts of this clone. This chain links TRBV5-1 with TRBJ1-4, with unresolved D. The CDR3 has 15 amino acids. V lost 4 bases, J lost 4 bases, and 14 bases lay in between. Germline V CDR1 and CDR2: SGHRS, YFSETQ. The CDR3 is CASSPAIVGNEKLFF. The CDR3 bases are TGCGCCAGCAGCCCGGCGATAGTGGGTAATGAAAAACTGTTTTTT.

The chain couples TRBV11-3 to TRBJ1-2; 11 nucleotides align to TRBD1. The CDR3 contains 15 residues. The V gene end was trimmed by 4 bases and the J gene end by 4 bases; junction bases not matched to a gene: 5. The germline V gene encodes CDR1 SGHNT and CDR2 YENEEA. Written as DNA, the CDR3 is TGTGCCAGCAGCTCCCCGGGACAGGGGGTCTATGGCTACACCTTC. Protein sequence: CASSSPGQGVYGYTF.

V gene TRBV7-2 combines with J gene TRBJ1-2; D gene uncertain. This CDR3 is 14 amino acids long. The germline V gene encodes CDR1 SGHTA and CDR2 FQGNSA. V was cut by 2 bases and J by 6 bases, with 13 bases left in between. The DNA for the CDR3 is TGTGCCAGCAGCTTAATTTCGGGGTTGAATGGCTACACCTTC. It encodes CASSLISGLNGYTF.

The V and J genes are TRBV19 and TRBJ2-2, with a weak D call TRBD1 (6 bases). The V end was cut by 4 bases, the J end by 2 bases, with 14 bases between. The length of the CDR3 is 16 residues. CDR1 and CDR2 from the germline V gene are LNHDA and SQIVND (reference sequence). Written as DNA, the CDR3 is TGTGCCAGTAGTAAACAGGGTCCCTTAAACACCGGGGAGCTGTTTTTT. Amino acid sequence: CASSKQGPLNTGELFF. Based on the CDR3 plus reference TRBV19 and TRBJ2-2, the full variable domain is DGGITQSPKYLFRKEGQNVTLSCEQNLNHDAMYWYRQDPGQGLRLIYYSQIVNDFQKGDIAEGYSVSREKKESFPLTVTSAQKNPTAFYLCASSKQGPLNTGELFFGEGSRLTVL.

Points on this clone: Other nucleotide sequences from this sample produce the same CDR3. The chain combines TRBV6-5 with TRBJ1-2; D might be TRBD1 (6 bases). The CDR3 contains 12 residues. The germline V gene has CDR1 MNHEY and CDR2 SVGAGI. With 6 bases removed from V and 4 bases from J, the gap between germline ends came to 9 bases. DNA of the CDR3: TGTGCCAGCAGGGACAGCTCCTATGGCTACACCTTC. Translating gives CASRDSSYGYTF.

This chain links TRBV7-8 with TRBJ2-5; D possibly corresponds to TRBD2 (6 bases). The CDR3 is 15 amino acids. Germline lookup yields CDR1 SGHVS and CDR2 FQNEAQ. V lost 2 bases, J lost 4 bases, and 14 bases lay in between. The CDR3 is CASSLKEGAVETQYF. CDR3 sequence (DNA): TGTGCCAGCAGCTTAAAGGAGGGAGCGGTAGAGACCCAGTACTTC.

About this clone: A read error is possible here, since a much larger clone lies one base away. The same CDR3 is also encoded by other DNA sequences in this sample. The rearrangement links TRBV4-3 to TRBJ1-2; D is undetermined. Trimming cost V 2 bases and J 3 bases, with 4 bases left between them. CDR1 and CDR2 from the germline V gene are LGHNA and YSLEER. This CDR3 spans 12 amino acids. The CDR3 DNA sequence: TGCGCCAGCAGCCAAAGGGACTATGGCTACACCTTC. Translated, it gives CASSQRDYGYTF.

This clone has a count of ten or more. The chain uses TRBV6-1 and TRBJ1-5, with 7 bases aligning to TRBD1. CDR1 is MNHNS and CDR2 is SASEGT in the germline V gene. V was pared by 6 bases and J by 14 bases, with 10 bases of the junction left unmatched. The CDR3 loop spans 12 amino acids. CDR3 in amino acids: CASSQDRDVEHF. CDR3 nucleotide sequence: TGTGCCAGCAGCCAAGACAGGGACGTCGAGCATTTT.

In this sample, this clone turned up a few times. This same CDR3 is encoded by further DNA sequences in the sample. This chain joins TRBV7-2 and TRBJ1-2; possible D gene TRBD1, 5 bases. CDR3 length: 14 residues. Trimming left V 5 bases short and J 3 bases short, with 13 bases between. Germline CDR1 reads SGHTA; CDR2 reads FQGNSA. DNA for the CDR3: TGTGCCAGCAGCCTTGGGGGACGGGACTATGGCTACACCTTC. It is translated as CASSLGGRDYGYTF. Full variable domain (rest looked up from reference TRBV7-2 and TRBJ1-2): GAGVSQSPSNKVTEKGKDVELRCDPISGHTALYWYRQSLGQGLEFLIYFQGNSAPDKSGLPSDRFSAERTGGSVSTLTIQRTQQEDSAVYLCASSLGGRDYGYTFGSGTRLTVV.